The 7 T cell receptor beta chains in this list originate from one sample, sequenced in a study of CD8+ T cells in alopecia areata. Extracted RNA was reverse transcribed, and the resulting cDNA served as sequencing template. The data were produced by immunoSEQ multiplex PCR, yet TCRdb's version contains in-frame clones alone and is incomplete. The sample records hundreds of thousands of clones, about 68% being singletons. Sequencing was performed on CD4+ T cells sorted from blood, taken at week 0. Receptor source: a human donor with alopecia areata.

This clone was counted only a few times. This chain joins TRBV5-1 and TRBJ2-3; the match to TRBD1 covers 10 bases. With 1 base clipped from V and 2 bases from J, the junction kept 4 bases outside the gene matches. This CDR3 has 16 residues. From germline, CDR1 is SGHRS and CDR2 YFSETQ. The CDR3 is CASSLMGQGTTDTQYF. In DNA form, the CDR3 reads TGCGCCAGCAGCTTGATGGGACAGGGGACCACAGATACGCAGTATTTT.

The J gene is TRBJ2-1, the V gene TRBV30; 8 positions match TRBD1. CDR1 is GTSNPN, CDR2 SVGIG, per germline (reference sequence). This CDR3 comprises 17 residues. V shed 1 base, J shed 3 bases, and the junction held 11 bases outside the gene matches. As DNA, the CDR3 is TGTGCCTGGAGTGGGGACAGGTTCCTTATTAGCTACAATGAGCAGTTCTTC. It yields the protein CAWSGDRFLISYNEQFF.

The gene calls are TRBV29-1 and TRBJ1-4; D call uncertain. Between the trimmed V and J ends, which lost 4 bases and 4 bases, there was a span of 4 bases. Germline-derived CDR1 and CDR2 are SQVTM and ANQGSEA. The CDR3 extends over 11 amino acids. CDR3 protein: CSVGSNEKLFF. CDR3 coding DNA: TGCAGCGTTGGTAGTAATGAAAAACTGTTTTTT. The full variable domain, its missing parts supplied by reference TRBV29-1 and TRBJ1-4, is SAVISQKPSRDICQRGTSLTIQCQVDSQVTMMFWYRQQPGQSLTLIATANQGSEATYESGFVIDKFPISRPNLTFSTLTVSNMSPEDSSIYLCSVGSNEKLFFGSGTQLSVL.

The chain uses TRBV7-3 and TRBJ1-3; D unclear. The ends were cut back, 5 bases at V and 2 bases at J, with 10 bases in the middle. From germline, CDR1 is SGHTA and CDR2 FQGTGA. The CDR3 covers 14 residues. The CDR3 DNA sequence: TGTGCCAGCAGCGCCCAGGCTACTGGAAACACCATATATTTT. Its translation: CASSAQATGNTIYF.

The sample holds a few counts of this clone. V is TRBV30 and J is TRBJ1-1; perhaps TRBD1 as D (6 bases). Germline V gene lookup returns CDR1 GTSNPN and CDR2 SVGIG (reference sequence). V lost 2 bases to trimming and J lost 6 bases, with 13 bases between them. There are 13 residues in the CDR3. As DNA, the CDR3 is TGTGCCTGGAGTACAGGGTTTAACGCTGAAGCTTTCTTT. This gives the protein CAWSTGFNAEAFF.

The V and J genes are TRBV25-1 and TRBJ2-7; D is possibly TRBD2 (7 bases). The CDR3 length is 15 residues. Trimming pared 5 bases from V and 3 bases from J, leaving 17 bases between. Looked up from germline, CDR1 is MGHDK and CDR2 is SYGVNS. The CDR3 DNA follows: TGTGCCAGCAGTAACCCCAGGGGAGGGGTCTACGAGCAGTACTTC. This gives the protein CASSNPRGGVYEQYF.

This rearrangement joins TRBV30 to TRBJ2-1; D perhaps matches TRBD2 (5 bases). With 1 base removed from V and 7 bases from J, the gap between germline ends came to 14 bases. This CDR3 is 14 amino acids long. Per the germline V gene, CDR1 is GTSNPN and CDR2 is SVGIG (reference sequence). CDR3 in DNA: TGTGCCTGGAGTGCACCAGACTGGAGGAATGAGCAGTTCTTC. Protein: CAWSAPDWRNEQFF.